This TCR beta chain is from a study of T cells in localized non-small cell lung cancer. Repertoires were generated with immunoSEQ multiplex PCR, while TCRdb's copy carries only in-frame clones and drops some. Among about 30,000 clones listed, approximately 94% were seen once. Germline V gives CDR1 SNHLY, CDR2 FYNNEI. This CDR3 region has 15 residues. V was clipped by 6 bases and J by 1 base, with 12 bases between them. As to this clone: Its target is unknown.

Study-level results: Tumor showed lower T cell clonality than uninvolved adjacent lung, where it was highest. Within adjacent lung there appeared a median roughly 60 of the top 100 tumor clones. It remains possible that heterogeneity exists, since only one tumor region was sequenced. Longer overall survival was seen with higher T cell density measured in blood.

Sequencing used peripheral blood, obtained before any cancer treatment. V is TRBV2 and J is TRBJ2-2; D unresolved. The source of this sequence is a woman between 35 and 70 years old with stage I lung adenocarcinoma. CDR3 region: CASSLFRQNTGELFF. In DNA form, the CDR3 reads TGTGCCAGCAGCCTCTTTCGGCAGAACACCGGGGAGCTGTTTTTT.